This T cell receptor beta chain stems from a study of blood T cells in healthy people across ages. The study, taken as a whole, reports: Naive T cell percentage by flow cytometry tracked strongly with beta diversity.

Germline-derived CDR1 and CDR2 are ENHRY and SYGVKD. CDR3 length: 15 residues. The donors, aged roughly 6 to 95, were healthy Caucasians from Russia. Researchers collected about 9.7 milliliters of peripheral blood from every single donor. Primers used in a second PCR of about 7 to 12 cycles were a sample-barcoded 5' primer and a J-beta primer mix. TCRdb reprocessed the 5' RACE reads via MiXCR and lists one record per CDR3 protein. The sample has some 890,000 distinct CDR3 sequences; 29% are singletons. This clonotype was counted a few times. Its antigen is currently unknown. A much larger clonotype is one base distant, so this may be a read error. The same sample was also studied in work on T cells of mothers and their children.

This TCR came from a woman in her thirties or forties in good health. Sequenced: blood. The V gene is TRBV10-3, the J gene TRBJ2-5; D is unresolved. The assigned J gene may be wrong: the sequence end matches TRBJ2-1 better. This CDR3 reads CAISDRSANQETQFF. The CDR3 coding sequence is TGTGCCATCAGTGATAGGTCGGCGAACCAAGAGACCCAGTTCTTC.